Below, 2 T cell receptor beta chains from the same sample are listed, as sequenced in a study of control samples from healthy donors and cancer patients. Assay used: immunoSEQ multiplex PCR; TCRdb lists only in-frame clones, some missing. There are 80,000 or so clones in the sample; roughly 92% occur only once, and about 6% lies in the top ten. Sequencing was performed on blood. Receptor source: a woman in her forties in good health.

This CDR3 reads CASSLSGVIPTYEQYF. The CDR3, as DNA: TGTGCCAGCAGTTTATCGGGGGTAATTCCCACCTACGAGCAGTACTTC. The rearrangement links TRBV27 to TRBJ2-7, with D possibly called TRBD1 or TRBD2 (5 bases each). Looked up from germline, CDR1 is MNHEY and CDR2 is SMNVEV (reference sequence). V was shortened by 0 bases and J by 2 bases, with 14 bases between the two germline ends. This CDR3 contains 16 residues.

The V and J genes are TRBV18 and TRBJ1-3; D is undetermined. Germline loops: CDR1 KGHSH, CDR2 LQKENI. CDR3 length equals 15 residues. The V end lost 2 bases, the J end lost 4 bases, and 12 bases lay between the germline ends. The CDR3 spells CASSPGQRPGNTIYF. As DNA, the CDR3 is TGTGCCAGCTCACCAGGGCAGCGACCGGGAAACACCATATATTTT.